This section outlines one TCR beta chain sequence together with its context. Antigen specificity is unknown. CDR3 length: 13 residues. V shed 1 base and J shed 8 bases, with 11 bases lying between them. Germline lookup yields CDR1 LNHDA and CDR2 SQIVND (reference sequence). The data belong to a study of graft-versus-host responses after intestinal transplantation. The method was immunoSEQ multiplex PCR; TCRdb's version includes in-frame clones alone and lacks a portion of them. This table has tens of thousands of clones, about 93% appearing once. V usage is TRBV19 and J usage is TRBJ1-1, with D possibly matching TRBD1 (5 bases). The sequences come from unstimulated CD8+ T cells sorted from spleen or lymph node cells, collected before intestinal transplant. The receptor's source is a human donor who received an intestinal transplant. Here the CDR3 DNA reads TGTGCCAGTAGTATAGTCGAAGGGGAAGAAGCTTTCTTT. It yields the protein CASSIVEGEEAFF.